This TCR beta chain was captured in a study of cytomegalovirus exposure and HLA in healthy donors. Study results and caveats: Rare TCR sequences predominated, though certain public TCRs were found in many donors. In vitro data verified three CMV-associated chains as specific for CMV antigens. In a later analysis, the majority of CMV-associated beta chains seemingly showed HLA restriction.

Of note for this clone: Its antigen remains unidentified.

The CDR3 extends over 15 amino acids. Germline lookup yields CDR1 LNHDA and CDR2 SQIVND (reference sequence). J gave up 0 bases and V 5 bases, and 7 bases lay outside the gene matches. The PCR contained 60 Vbeta and 13 Jbeta primers. TCRdb's table, derived via immunoSEQ multiplex PCR, lists solely in-frame clones and lacks some. The sample lists about 160,000 clones, approximately 75% seen once, with 1.9% in the top ten. The chain joins TRBV19 to TRBJ2-7, with 7 bases aligning to TRBD2. Sequenced sample: PBMCs. This TCR derives from a young woman in good health and CMV-seronegative. This CDR3 reads CASSARDYVSYEQYF. CDR3 nucleotides: TGTGCCAGTAGTGCCCGGGACTATGTCTCCTACGAGCAGTACTTC.